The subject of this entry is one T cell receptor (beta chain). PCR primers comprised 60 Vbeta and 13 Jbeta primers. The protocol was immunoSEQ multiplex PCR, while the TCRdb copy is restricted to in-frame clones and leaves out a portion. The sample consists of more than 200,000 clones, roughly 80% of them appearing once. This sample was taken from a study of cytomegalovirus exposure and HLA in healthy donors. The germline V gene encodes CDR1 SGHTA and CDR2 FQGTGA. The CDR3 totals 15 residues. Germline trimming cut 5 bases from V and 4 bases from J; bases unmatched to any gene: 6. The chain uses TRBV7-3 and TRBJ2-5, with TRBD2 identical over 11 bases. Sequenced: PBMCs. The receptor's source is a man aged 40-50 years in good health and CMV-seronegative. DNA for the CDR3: TGTGCCAGCAGCCCGATCGGACTAGCGGGAGAGACCCAGTACTTC. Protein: CASSPIGLAGETQYF.